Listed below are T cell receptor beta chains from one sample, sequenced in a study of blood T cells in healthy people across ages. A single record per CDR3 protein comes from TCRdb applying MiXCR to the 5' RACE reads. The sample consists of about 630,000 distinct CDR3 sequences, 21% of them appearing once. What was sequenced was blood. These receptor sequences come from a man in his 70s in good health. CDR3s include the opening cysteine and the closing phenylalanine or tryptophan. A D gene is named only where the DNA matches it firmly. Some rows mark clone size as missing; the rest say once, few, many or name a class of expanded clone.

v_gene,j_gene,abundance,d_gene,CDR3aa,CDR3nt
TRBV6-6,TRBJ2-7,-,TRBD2,CASTLGAGRSYEQYF,TGTGCCAGCACCCTAGGAGCGGGACGATCCTACGAGCAGTACTTC
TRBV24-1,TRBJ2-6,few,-,CATSSTGGPNVLTF,TGTGCCACCAGCTCAACCGGGGGCCCCAACGTCCTGACTTTC
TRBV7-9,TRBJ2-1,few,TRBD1,CASSPTPGQLYNEQFF,TGTGCCAGCAGCCCAACCCCGGGACAGCTTTACAATGAGCAGTTCTTC
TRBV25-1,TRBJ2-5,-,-,CASSERLEGETQYF,TGTGCCAGCAGTGAAAGACTGGAGGGAGAGACCCAGTACTTC
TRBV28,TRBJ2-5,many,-,CASRQWIEETQYF,TGTGCCAGTCGACAGTGGATCGAGGAGACCCAGTACTTC
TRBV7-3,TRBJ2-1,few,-,CASSLDRVKWGNEQFF,TGTGCCAGCAGCTTAGATCGGGTCAAATGGGGCAATGAGCAGTTCTTC
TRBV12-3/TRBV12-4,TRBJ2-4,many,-,CAPGDLAKNIQYF,TGTGCCCCCGGCGATCTAGCCAAAAACATTCAGTACTTC
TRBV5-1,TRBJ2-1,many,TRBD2,CASSWTSGSFFEQFF,TGCGCCAGCAGCTGGACTAGCGGGAGTTTTTTTGAGCAGTTCTTC
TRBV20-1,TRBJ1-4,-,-,CSASVLGDEKLFF,TGCAGTGCTAGTGTGTTGGGAGATGAAAAACTGTTTTTT
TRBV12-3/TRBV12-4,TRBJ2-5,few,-,CASSFNWRAKETQYF,TGTGCCAGCAGTTTCAACTGGCGGGCCAAAGAGACCCAGTACTTC
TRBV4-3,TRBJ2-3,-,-,CASSQGQPKADTQYF,TGCGCCAGCAGCCAAGGTCAACCTAAGGCGGATACGCAGTATTTT
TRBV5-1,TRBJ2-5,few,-,CASSMERYQETQYF,TGCGCCAGCAGCATGGAGCGGTACCAAGAGACCCAGTACTTC
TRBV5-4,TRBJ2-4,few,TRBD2,CASSLAGGVKNIQYF,TGTGCCAGCAGCTTGGCGGGAGGGGTCAAAAACATTCAGTACTTC
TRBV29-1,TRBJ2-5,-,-,CSVMTQETQYF,TGCAGCGTTATGACACAAGAGACCCAGTACTTC
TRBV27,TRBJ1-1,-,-,CASSFGGHLNTEAFF,TGTGCCAGCAGTTTTGGGGGACACCTGAACACTGAAGCTTTCTTT
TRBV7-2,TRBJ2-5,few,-,CASSYQRGGETQYF,TGTGCCAGCAGCTACCAGAGAGGGGGTGAGACCCAGTACTTC
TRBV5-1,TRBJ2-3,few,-,CASRLTLQITDTQYF,TGCGCCAGCAGGTTGACTCTGCAGATCACAGATACGCAGTATTTT
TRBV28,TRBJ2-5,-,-,CASSLSGSHQGTQYF,TGTGCCAGCAGTTTATCCGGGAGTCATCAAGGGACCCAGTACTTC
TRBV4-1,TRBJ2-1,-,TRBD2,CASSHLAGGNEQFF,TGCGCCAGCAGCCACCTAGCGGGAGGCAATGAGCAGTTCTTC
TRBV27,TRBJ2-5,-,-,CASSFLSNQETQYF,TGTGCCAGCAGTTTTCTGTCAAACCAAGAGACCCAGTACTTC
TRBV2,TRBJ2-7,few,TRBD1,CASRQDRGFSYEQYF,TGTGCCAGCAGACAGGACAGGGGATTTTCCTACGAGCAGTACTTC
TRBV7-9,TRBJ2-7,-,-,CASSFNRDNTYEQYF,TGTGCCAGCAGCTTTAACCGGGACAATACCTACGAGCAGTACTTC
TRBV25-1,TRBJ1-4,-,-,CASSDGFREKLFF,TGTGCCAGCAGTGATGGGTTTCGAGAAAAACTGTTTTTT
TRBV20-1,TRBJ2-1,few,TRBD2,CSAYPGTSGSDEQFF,TGCAGTGCTTATCCTGGGACTAGCGGGAGTGATGAGCAGTTCTTC
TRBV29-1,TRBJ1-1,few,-,CSAGQRKNTEAFF,TGCAGCGCAGGACAGCGAAAGAACACTGAAGCTTTCTTT
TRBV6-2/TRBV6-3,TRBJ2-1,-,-,CASSMTVDEQFF,TGTGCCAGCAGTATGACAGTCGATGAGCAGTTCTTC
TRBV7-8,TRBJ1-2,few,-,CASSSDNYGYTF,TGTGCCAGCAGTAGCGATAACTATGGCTACACCTTC
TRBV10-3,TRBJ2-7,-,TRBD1,CATGTGGPYEQYF,TGTGCCACAGGGACAGGGGGTCCCTACGAGCAGTACTTC
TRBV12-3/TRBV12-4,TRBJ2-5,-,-,CASIRGKETQYF,TGTGCCAGCATTAGAGGGAAAGAGACCCAGTACTTC
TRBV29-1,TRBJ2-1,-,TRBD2,CSVGGAGGPRDEQFF,TGCAGCGTTGGTGGAGCGGGAGGGCCGAGGGATGAGCAGTTCTTC
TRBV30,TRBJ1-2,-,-,CAWVAFGQGNGGYTF,TGTGCCTGGGTTGCCTTTGGGCAGGGAAATGGAGGCTACACCTTC
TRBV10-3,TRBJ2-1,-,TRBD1,CAIRRDGTGMSYNEQFF,TGTGCCATCAGACGAGACGGGACAGGGATGAGCTACAATGAGCAGTTCTTC